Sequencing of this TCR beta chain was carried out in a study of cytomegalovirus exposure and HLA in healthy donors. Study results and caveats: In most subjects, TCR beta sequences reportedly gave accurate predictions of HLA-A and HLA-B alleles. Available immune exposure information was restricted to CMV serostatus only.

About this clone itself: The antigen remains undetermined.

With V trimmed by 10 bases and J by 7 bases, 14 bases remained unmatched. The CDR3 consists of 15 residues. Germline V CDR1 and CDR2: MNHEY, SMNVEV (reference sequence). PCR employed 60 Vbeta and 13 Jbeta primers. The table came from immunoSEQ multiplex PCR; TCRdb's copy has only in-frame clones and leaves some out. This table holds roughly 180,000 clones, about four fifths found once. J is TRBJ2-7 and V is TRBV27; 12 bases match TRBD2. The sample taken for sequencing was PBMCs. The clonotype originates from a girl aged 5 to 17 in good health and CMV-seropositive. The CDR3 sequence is CATSGLAGGWREQYF. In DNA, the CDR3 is TGTGCCACCTCCGGGCTAGCGGGGGGGTGGAGAGAGCAGTACTTC.